The rows below give T cell receptor beta chains drawn from one sample of a study of T cell changes during pregnancy in multiple sclerosis. The assay was immunoSEQ multiplex PCR, and TCRdb's table has in-frame clones only and misses some. This table has approximately 70,000 clones, approximately 93% appearing once. The sequencing used CD4+ T cells from peripheral blood mononuclear cells, collected after pregnancy. The receptors were gathered from a female donor with multiple sclerosis, enrolled in a pregnancy study. Both conserved end residues are part of each CDR3. D genes are given only for firm matches. The size of a clone is reported for some rows only, either as once, few or many, or as a class for expanded clones.

TRBD1	TRBV7-2	NA	TRBJ2-1	TGTGCCAGCAGCACGAAGACAGGGTCCCACAATGAGCAGTTCTTC	CASSTKTGSHNEQFF
TRBD1	TRBV5-5	NA	TRBJ1-1	TGTGCCAGCGCTGGCGGGACAGTGAACACTGAAGCTTTCTTT	CASAGGTVNTEAFF
TRBD2	TRBV6-4	NA	TRBJ2-1	TGTGCCAGCAGTGACGGGACTAGCGGAGACAATGAGCAGTTCTTC	CASSDGTSGDNEQFF
NA	TRBV6-5	NA	TRBJ1-1	TGTGCCAGCAGTTGGTCCTTCGGGGGACTAACTGAAGCTTTCTTT	CASSWSFGGLTEAFF
NA	TRBV30	NA	TRBJ1-2	TGTGCCTGGAGTGTATTGGGGACTGGCGGCTACACCTTC	CAWSVLGTGGYTF
NA	TRBV19	NA	TRBJ2-5	TGTGCCAGTAGCCGGAGGGGGCGCGGAGGGTACCAAGAGACCCAGTACTTC	CASSRRGRGGYQETQYF
NA	TRBV28	NA	TRBJ1-4	TGTGCCAGCACACCCGGGAGCGATGAAAAACTGTTTTTT	CASTPGSDEKLFF
TRBD1	TRBV19	NA	TRBJ2-7	TGTGCCAGTAGTCCCTCCGGGACAGGGTCCTACGAGCAGTACTTC	CASSPSGTGSYEQYF
NA	TRBV28	NA	TRBJ1-1	TGTGCCAGCAGTTTCTTAACAAAGAACACTGAAGCTTTCTTT	CASSFLTKNTEAFF
NA	TRBV27	once	TRBJ2-3	TGTGCCAGCAGTTTCCCGGGATCTACGCAGTATTTT	CASSFPGSTQYF
TRBD2	TRBV5-4	NA	TRBJ2-1	TGTGCCAGCAGCTTGGGTCCGGGACTAGCGGGAACCAATGAGCAGTTCTTC	CASSLGPGLAGTNEQFF
NA	TRBV6-5	NA	TRBJ1-3	TGTGCCAGCAGCCCCGGGAGTAACACCATATATTTT	CASSPGSNTIYF
NA	TRBV5-3	NA	TRBJ1-1	TGTGCCAGAAGCTCACCCACAGGGTTAACTGAAGCTTTCTTT	CARSSPTGLTEAFF
NA	TRBV30	few	TRBJ1-3	TGTGCCTGGAGTGCAGACAGCTCCTCTGGAAACACCATATATTTT	CAWSADSSSGNTIYF
TRBD2	TRBV5-1	NA	TRBJ2-7	TGCGCCAGCAGCGGGGGGTACGGGGGGGTCTCCTACGAGCAGTACTTC	CASSGGYGGVSYEQYF
NA	TRBV5-4	NA	TRBJ2-7	TGTGCCAGCAGCCCCACAGGAGACGCCTACGAGCAGTACTTC	CASSPTGDAYEQYF
NA	TRBV5-1	NA	TRBJ2-5	TGCGCCAGCAGCCCTCTTGGAGGAAAGGCCTATCAAGAGACCCAGTACTTC	CASSPLGGKAYQETQYF
NA	TRBV5-4	NA	TRBJ2-1	TGTGCCAGCAGCCATCCTAGCAGAGGTAACAATGAGCAGTTCTTC	CASSHPSRGNNEQFF
NA	TRBV7-8	NA	TRBJ1-1	TGTGCCAGCAGCTCGCGGGCACCCGTGACTGAAGCTTTCTTT	CASSSRAPVTEAFF
TRBD1	TRBV7-6	NA	TRBJ1-2	TGTGCCAGCAGCTTGGACGGGACAGGGACCTATGGCTACACCTTC	CASSLDGTGTYGYTF
NA	TRBV2	NA	TRBJ2-5	TGTGCCAGCAGTCTAATGGCCAGGCTCCAAGAGACCCAGTACTTC	CASSLMARLQETQYF
NA	TRBV14	NA	TRBJ2-1	TGTGCCAGCAGCCAAGATCTAGGCAAATACTACAATGAGCAGTTCTTC	CASSQDLGKYYNEQFF
NA	TRBV6-6	NA	TRBJ2-1	TGTGCCAGCAGTTCCCACAGGATTGGTGAGCAGTTCTTC	CASSSHRIGEQFF
NA	TRBV2	NA	TRBJ2-5	TGTGCCAGCATAGACACCTACCAAGAGACCCAGTACTTC	CASIDTYQETQYF
TRBD1	TRBV2	NA	TRBJ2-3	TGTGCCAGCAGTGGATTTGTGACAGGGAGCACAGATACGCAGTATTTT	CASSGFVTGSTDTQYF
NA	TRBV5-4	NA	TRBJ2-2	TGTGCCAGCAGCTCCATCGACCGGGCCGGGGAGCTGTTTTTT	CASSSIDRAGELFF
TRBD2	TRBV5-1	NA	TRBJ2-7	TGCGCCAGCAGCTTGGACGGGGGGACGGTTGGGGAGCAGTACTTC	CASSLDGGTVGEQYF
TRBD1	TRBV7-6	NA	TRBJ2-1	TGTGCCAGCAGCTTAGAGGAAAAGTCAGGCGGACAGGGGAGGATCGATGAGCAGTTCTTC	CASSLEEKSGGQGRIDEQFF
NA	TRBV6-5	once	TRBJ1-2	TGTGCCAGCAGTTACAGCCAGGGGTTTTATGGCTACACCTTC	CASSYSQGFYGYTF
NA	TRBV5-1	NA	TRBJ2-3	TGCGCCAGCAGCTTGGGGACACCGAGCACAGATACGCAGTATTTT	CASSLGTPSTDTQYF
NA	TRBV2	NA	TRBJ2-7	TGTGCCAGCAGTGAGGGACAATCCTACGAGCAGTACTTC	CASSEGQSYEQYF
TRBD1	TRBV6-1	NA	TRBJ1-2	TGTGCCAGCAGTGAAGCCTTGGGGACAGGGGCCTATGGCTACACCTTC	CASSEALGTGAYGYTF
TRBD2	TRBV29-1	once	TRBJ2-5	TGCAGCGCTACTAGCGGGAGCTTTGGTGAGACCCAGTACTTC	CSATSGSFGETQYF
TRBD1	TRBV28	NA	TRBJ1-4	TGTGCCAGCAGTTTATGGGGGACAGCCGGTAATGAAAAACTGTTTTTT	CASSLWGTAGNEKLFF
TRBD2	TRBV5-1	once	TRBJ2-1	TGCGCCAGCAGCTCCACCGGACTAGCGGGGGCCTATGAGCAGTTCTTC	CASSSTGLAGAYEQFF
NA	TRBV28	NA	TRBJ2-2	TGTGCCAGCAGATCACAGGGTTTATCCGCCGGGGAGCTGTTTTTT	CASRSQGLSAGELFF
TRBD2	TRBV7-2	once	TRBJ2-1	TGTGCCAGCAGCTCTTCTGGAGCGGGAGGGCGGAATGAGCAGTTCTTC	CASSSSGAGGRNEQFF
TRBD2	TRBV4-2	NA	TRBJ2-2	TGTGCCAGCAGCCAAGTAAGACTAGCGGGAGGGGACACCGGGGAGCTGTTTTTT	CASSQVRLAGGDTGELFF
TRBD1	TRBV6-1	once	TRBJ2-5	TGTGCCAGCAGCCTCGGGACAGCAAATCAAGAGACCCAGTACTTC	CASSLGTANQETQYF
TRBD1	TRBV6-1	NA	TRBJ2-6	TGTGCCAGCAGTGCGCAGGGGACAGCTACTTCTGGGGCCAACGTCCTGACTTTC	CASSAQGTATSGANVLTF
NA	TRBV28	NA	TRBJ1-1	TGTGCCAGCAGTTCGCGCCGGGGGGCGAACACTGAAGCTTTCTTT	CASSSRRGANTEAFF
TRBD1	TRBV28	NA	TRBJ1-2	TGTGCCAGCAGTTTACAGGGGGCGGATTCGAATGGCTACACCTTC	CASSLQGADSNGYTF
NA	TRBV29-1	NA	TRBJ2-2	TGCAGCGTCCGTCGGCAGGCCGACACCGGGGAGCTGTTTTTT	CSVRRQADTGELFF
TRBD2	TRBV6-5	once	TRBJ2-1	TGTGCCAGCAGCTATTCGGGACTAGCAGTAGATGAGCAGTTCTTC	CASSYSGLAVDEQFF
NA	TRBV19	NA	TRBJ1-4	TGTGCCAGTAGTAGAGGGCCAGCGGAAAAACTGTTTTTT	CASSRGPAEKLFF
NA	TRBV6-1	NA	TRBJ1-1	TGTGCCAGCAGTGTTGGAGAGGGAAGGACTGAAGCTTTCTTT	CASSVGEGRTEAFF
TRBD1	TRBV2	NA	TRBJ2-2	TGTGCCAGCAGTGACCCTCCCGGGACAGGGACCGGGGAGCTGTTTTTT	CASSDPPGTGTGELFF
NA	TRBV28	NA	TRBJ1-2	TGTGCCAGCAGTTTAGGGCCAGCTTATGGCTACACCTTC	CASSLGPAYGYTF
NA	TRBV7-8	NA	TRBJ2-3	TGTGCCAGCAGCTTAAAGGTGCGGAGCGGCACAGATACGCAGTATTTT	CASSLKVRSGTDTQYF
TRBD1	TRBV7-2	NA	TRBJ2-7	TGTGCCAGCAGCTTCCCCAGGGGGACAGGGCCCCACGAGCAGTACTTC	CASSFPRGTGPHEQYF
NA	TRBV6-1	once	TRBJ2-7	TGTGCCACGCAGGGTGGGGCCTACGAGCAGTACTTC	CATQGGAYEQYF
TRBD1	TRBV19	NA	TRBJ1-3	TGTGCCAGTAGGCGGGACAGTCAAAACACCATATATTTT	CASRRDSQNTIYF
TRBD1	TRBV7-6	NA	TRBJ2-2	TGTGCCAGCATCAGGACAGGGACCGGGGAGCTGTTTTTT	CASIRTGTGELFF
NA	TRBV7-8	NA	TRBJ2-1	TGTGCCAGCAGCTTAGAAGGAGCAAGAAACAATGAGCAGTTCTTC	CASSLEGARNNEQFF
TRBD2	TRBV5-1	NA	TRBJ2-7	TGCGCCAGCAGCTTGGGGGTCTCTAGCGGGAGGGCCGACGAGCAGTACTTC	CASSLGVSSGRADEQYF
TRBD2	TRBV27	NA	TRBJ2-5	TGTGCCAGCAGTTTTAAGGAGCTAGCGGGAGAGACCCAGTACTTC	CASSFKELAGETQYF
TRBD1	TRBV5-5	NA	TRBJ1-1	TGTGCCAGCAGCTTATTTGACAGGGAGTACACTGAAGCTTTCTTT	CASSLFDREYTEAFF